This TCR beta chain was captured in a study of blood T cell repertoires in COVID-19. On the study more broadly: Samples came from the United States, Italy and Spain, spanning acute and convalescent COVID-19. PBMCs, B-cell-depleted T cells, or T cells provided the cDNA or gDNA that made up the material.

The authors' processing: Amplification with reference gene primers provided the estimates of nucleated cell counts. The table came from immunoSEQ multiplex PCR; TCRdb's copy has only in-frame clones and leaves some out. The D gene and trimming were derived from the DNA, and the V and J assignments and clone size from that table. The sample carries approximately 97,000 clones, about 85% recorded once. Germline CDR1 is GTSNPN and CDR2 is SVGIG (reference sequence). V was pared by 5 bases and J by 1 base, with 18 bases between. This CDR3 is 16 amino acids long. The receptor was derived from a human donor in a cohort sampled during active COVID-19. Material: peripheral blood. The chain uses TRBV30 and TRBJ2-1; the D gene is possibly TRBD2 (6 bases). The CDR3 protein is CAWVRDSGASYNEQFF. The CDR3 nucleotides read TGTGCCTGGGTTAGGGACTCGGGAGCGTCCTACAATGAGCAGTTCTTC. The whole variable domain, filled in from reference TRBV30 and TRBJ2-1, reads SQTIHQWPATLVQPVGSPLSLECTVEGTSNPNLYWYRQAAGRGLQLLFYSVGIGQISSEVPQNLSASRPQDRQFILSSKKLLLSDSGFYLCAWVRDSGASYNEQFFGPGTRLTVL.